These 3 T cell receptor beta chains share one sample of origin, sequenced in a study of T cell responses to AZD1222 COVID-19 vaccine. Sequenced by immunoSEQ multiplex PCR; TCRdb stores in-frame clones only, minus some. The sample includes some 170,000 clones, about 89% of them seen just once. Sequencing was performed on peripheral blood, taken on day 0 of AZD1222 vaccination. These receptors originate from an adult in good health.

This clone was seen a single time. V is TRBV28 and J is TRBJ1-3; D unclear. Trimming stripped 9 bases from V and 1 base from J, with 13 bases between. The CDR3 is 14 residues long. Germline V gene sequence: CDR1 MDHEN, CDR2 SYDVKM. The CDR3: CASISAGSGNTIYF. DNA for the CDR3: TGTGCCAGTATCTCGGCGGGGTCTGGAAACACCATATATTTT. The complete variable domain, with remaining parts taken from reference TRBV28 and TRBJ1-3, reads DVKVTQSSRYLVKRTGEKVFLECVQDMDHENMFWYRQDPGLGLRLIYFSYDVKMKEKGDIPEGYSVSREKKERFSLILESASTNQTSMYLCASISAGSGNTIYFGEGSWLTVV.

This chain joins TRBV6-2 or TRBV6-3 and TRBJ1-2; 8 bases are shared with TRBD1. Germline values: CDR1 MNHEY, CDR2 SVGEGT. This CDR3 region has 14 residues. V shed 5 bases, J shed 8 bases, and the junction held 10 bases outside the gene matches. The DNA of the CDR3 is TGTGCCAGCAGTCGTTCCAGGGGGCAAATCGGCTACACCTTC. Translation gives CASSRSRGQIGYTF.

This chain uses TRBV2 with TRBJ2-2, with 7 bases fitting TRBD1. Germline values: CDR1 SNHLY, CDR2 FYNNEI. The CDR3 loop spans 13 amino acids. V was clipped by 6 bases and J by 7 bases; unmatched bases: 5. The CDR3 reads CASRLTGLGELFF. The CDR3 DNA reads as TGTGCCAGCAGATTGACAGGGCTCGGGGAGCTGTTTTTT. The entire variable domain, with the rest obtained from reference TRBV2 and TRBJ2-2, is as follows: EPEVTQTPSHQVTQMGQEVILRCVPISNHLYFYWYRQILGQKVEFLVSFYNNEISEKSEIFDDQFSVERPDGSNFTLKIRSTKLEDSAMYFCASRLTGLGELFFGEGSRLTVL.